This T cell receptor beta chain was identified in a study of cytomegalovirus exposure and HLA in healthy donors. The CDR3 is 13 amino acids. Germline-derived CDR1 and CDR2 are SEHNR and FQNEAQ (reference sequence). Trimming cost V 6 bases and J 1 base, with 9 bases left between them. As concerns this clone: Its antigen is currently unknown.

It was with 60 Vbeta and 13 Jbeta primers that the PCR ran. Sequencing used immunoSEQ multiplex PCR; TCRdb keeps in-frame clones, though not all of them. The top ten hold around 4.5% of the sample, which has under 150,000 clones, about 79% seen once. General study findings and limits: Later analysis identified around 15,000 TCR beta sequences associated with HLA alleles, using a false discovery rate threshold of 0.05. Specificity for CMV antigens was confirmed in vitro for a few of the CMV-associated chains. The study put 150 to 200 TCR beta chains on its list as cytomegalovirus-associated.

The TCR originated in a man under 40 in good health and CMV-seropositive. The sequenced material came from PBMCs. This sequence joins TRBV7-9 and TRBJ1-1; no definite D call. This CDR3 reads CASSSQENTEAFF. The CDR3 nucleotides read TGTGCCAGCAGTTCTCAGGAGAACACTGAAGCTTTCTTT.